These T cell receptor beta chains were read from a single sample in a study of blood T cells in healthy people across ages. MiXCR, applied by TCRdb to the 5' RACE reads, yields one record per CDR3 protein. The repertoire has more than 550,000 distinct CDR3 sequences, 22% of them found once; the top ten carry about 22%. The sample taken for sequencing was blood. The source of these receptors is a man aged 65 to 85 in good health. Both conserved end residues are part of each CDR3. The D gene is left open where the match is weak. Clone size is not always given. Where it is, it says once, few, many or a class for expanded clones.

J gene: TRBJ2-4; V gene: TRBV30; D gene: .; clone size: few; CDR3 DNA: TGTGCCTGGAGTGTAAGGCTGCACAAAAACATTCAGTACTTC; CDR3 protein: CAWSVRLHKNIQYF
J gene: TRBJ2-1; V gene: TRBV6-6; D gene: TRBD2; clone size: few; CDR3 DNA: TGTGCCAGCAGCCATCCCGGGACTAGCTTCAATGAGCAGTTCTTC; CDR3 protein: CASSHPGTSFNEQFF
J gene: TRBJ1-1; V gene: TRBV6-5; D gene: .; clone size: .; CDR3 DNA: TGTGCCAGCAGTTACTCAGCAGACCACACTGAAGCTTTCTTT; CDR3 protein: CASSYSADHTEAFF
J gene: TRBJ2-1; V gene: TRBV7-2; D gene: .; clone size: .; CDR3 DNA: TGTGCCAGCAGCTTAGACCATTACAATGAGCAGTTCTTC; CDR3 protein: CASSLDHYNEQFF
J gene: TRBJ1-1; V gene: TRBV7-3; D gene: .; clone size: .; CDR3 DNA: TGTGCCAGTCTACCGGGCCTGGGCACTGAAGCTTTCTTT; CDR3 protein: CASLPGLGTEAFF
J gene: TRBJ2-5; V gene: TRBV7-2; D gene: .; clone size: .; CDR3 DNA: TGTGCCAGCAGCTTAGAAGGGTTTGGGACCCAGTACTTC; CDR3 protein: CASSLEGFGTQYF
J gene: TRBJ2-5; V gene: TRBV5-1; D gene: TRBD2; clone size: once; CDR3 DNA: TGCGCCAGCAGCTTGAACCTAGCCGGGACTAGCGGGGGGACCCAGTACTTC; CDR3 protein: CASSLNLAGTSGGTQYF
J gene: TRBJ1-2; V gene: TRBV4-3; D gene: TRBD1; clone size: few; CDR3 DNA: TGCGCCAGCAGCCAAGGGACAGGGGGCTCCTATGGCTACACCTTC; CDR3 protein: CASSQGTGGSYGYTF
J gene: TRBJ2-1; V gene: TRBV24-1; D gene: TRBD1; clone size: few; CDR3 DNA: TGTGCCACCAGTGAACAGGGGAGAAGGGCCATCAATGAGCAGTTCTTC; CDR3 protein: CATSEQGRRAINEQFF
J gene: TRBJ2-5; V gene: TRBV5-1; D gene: TRBD2; clone size: .; CDR3 DNA: TGCGCCAGCAGCTTGTCAGTCGGGAGGGGAAAAGAGACCCAGTACTTC; CDR3 protein: CASSLSVGRGKETQYF
J gene: TRBJ1-3; V gene: TRBV18; D gene: .; clone size: few; CDR3 DNA: TGTGCCAGCTCACCACGTCGGCGACCATTGGGGGACCCATTGGGCGACACCATATATTTT; CDR3 protein: CASSPRRRPLGDPLGDTIYF
J gene: TRBJ2-1; V gene: TRBV7-9; D gene: TRBD2; clone size: few; CDR3 DNA: TGTGCCAGCAGCTCCTCCCCCCGGACTAGCGCCCCCTACAATGAGCAGTTCTTC; CDR3 protein: CASSSSPRTSAPYNEQFF
J gene: TRBJ2-1; V gene: TRBV21-1; D gene: .; clone size: .; CDR3 DNA: TGTGCCAGCAGCCCCCGCCTATTCGATGAGCAGTTCTTC; CDR3 protein: CASSPRLFDEQFF
J gene: TRBJ2-1; V gene: TRBV5-6; D gene: .; clone size: few; CDR3 DNA: TGTGCCAGCAGCGACGGACCGGGGAAGGGCAATGAGCAGTTCTTC; CDR3 protein: CASSDGPGKGNEQFF
J gene: TRBJ2-1; V gene: TRBV9; D gene: TRBD2; clone size: few; CDR3 DNA: TGTGCCAGCAGCGGTCGGACTAGCGGCTACAATGAGCAGTTCTTC; CDR3 protein: CASSGRTSGYNEQFF
J gene: TRBJ2-4; V gene: TRBV6-5; D gene: .; clone size: .; CDR3 DNA: TGTGCCAGCAGTGCCTCGGGGGCTGGCAAAAACATTCAGTACTTC; CDR3 protein: CASSASGAGKNIQYF
J gene: TRBJ2-1; V gene: TRBV10-3; D gene: TRBD2; clone size: .; CDR3 DNA: TGTGCCATCCGAATAGCGGGAGAGGGCAATGAGCAGTTCTTC; CDR3 protein: CAIRIAGEGNEQFF
J gene: TRBJ1-2; V gene: TRBV25-1; D gene: .; clone size: few; CDR3 DNA: TGTGCCAGCAGTGAACACAACAGGGAGGACTATGGCTACACCTTC; CDR3 protein: CASSEHNREDYGYTF
J gene: TRBJ1-1; V gene: TRBV3-1; D gene: .; clone size: .; CDR3 DNA: TGTGCCAGCAGCCAAGACGACTGGAGGGGGAACACTGAAGCTTTCTTT; CDR3 protein: CASSQDDWRGNTEAFF
J gene: TRBJ2-5; V gene: TRBV6-6; D gene: .; clone size: .; CDR3 DNA: TGTGCCAGCAGTTACTCTGGTATCGCCGCGGAGACCCAGTACTTC; CDR3 protein: CASSYSGIAAETQYF
J gene: TRBJ1-5; V gene: TRBV20-1; D gene: .; clone size: .; CDR3 DNA: TGCAGTGCCTGGGGGGGGGCGGGCAATCAGCCCCAGCATTTT; CDR3 protein: CSAWGGAGNQPQHF
J gene: TRBJ1-4; V gene: TRBV3-1; D gene: TRBD1; clone size: once; CDR3 DNA: TGTGCCAGCAGCCAAGCGTGGACAGGGGGTCGCGAAAAACTGTTTTTT; CDR3 protein: CASSQAWTGGREKLFF
J gene: TRBJ1-2; V gene: TRBV2; D gene: TRBD1; clone size: many; CDR3 DNA: TGTGCCAGCAGTGCGGGGGGACAGCTAGCTAACTATGGCTACACCTTC; CDR3 protein: CASSAGGQLANYGYTF
J gene: TRBJ2-4; V gene: TRBV24-1; D gene: .; clone size: .; CDR3 DNA: TGTGCCACCAGTGATCATCTAGCGAACATTCAGTACTTC; CDR3 protein: CATSDHLANIQYF